This T cell receptor beta chain emerged from a study of HIV-infected patients and healthy controls. This clonotype was observed at least ten times. CDR3 length: 15 amino acids. Germline trimming cut 6 bases from V and 2 bases from J; bases unmatched to any gene: 4. Germline V gene data show CDR1 as SNHLY and CDR2 as FYNNEI. TCRdb analysed the 5' RACE reads with MiXCR anew, one entry per CDR3 protein. The profile shows about 64,000 distinct CDR3 sequences, less than 20% of them singletons. The chain uses TRBV2 and TRBJ2-3; 11 bases fit TRBD2. The origin of this receptor is a human donor in good health. The material sequenced was CD4+ T cells from blood. Here the CDR3 reads CASRGLAALTDTQYF. For the CDR3, the DNA is TGTGCCAGCAGGGGACTAGCGGCGCTCACAGATACGCAGTATTTT.